A selection of T cell receptor beta chains follows, all from one sample in a study of blood T cells in healthy people across ages. TCRdb re-derived calls from the 5' RACE reads in MiXCR, one entry per CDR3 protein. The data show roughly 730,000 distinct CDR3 sequences, roughly three fifths seen once. The sequenced sample was blood. Source of these receptors: a man between 40 and 49 years old in good health. CDR3s include the opening cysteine and the closing phenylalanine or tryptophan. The D gene is left open where the match is weak. A clone size is listed for some rows: how often the clone was seen (once, few, many), or a class if it is expanded.

J gene,V gene,D gene,clone size,CDR3 DNA,CDR3 protein
TRBJ2-3,TRBV9,NA,NA,TGTGCCAGCAGCGCCTTGACTAGATCGACAGATACGCAGTATTTT,CASSALTRSTDTQYF
TRBJ2-6,TRBV20-1,NA,NA,TGCAGTGCTAGAGTACAGGGGGCCAACGTCCTGACTTTC,CSARVQGANVLTF
TRBJ2-7,TRBV4-2,TRBD2,NA,TGTGCCAGCAGCCTCCGACTAGCGGGAGGGCAAAAAACCTACGAGCAGTACTTC,CASSLRLAGGQKTYEQYF
TRBJ2-3,TRBV29-1,TRBD1,NA,TGCAGCGCGGGCCGGACAGGGTCAGATACGCAGTATTTT,CSAGRTGSDTQYF
TRBJ1-1,TRBV15,TRBD1,NA,TGTGCCACCACCCCGGGACAGGGCAACACTGAAGCTTTCTTT,CATTPGQGNTEAFF
TRBJ1-1,TRBV11-1,NA,NA,TGTGCCAGCAGCCCTAAATGGACGGCGGAGAACACTGAAGCTTTCTTT,CASSPKWTAENTEAFF
TRBJ2-3,TRBV21-1,NA,NA,TGTGCCCCGGAGACAGATACGCAGTATTTT,CAPETDTQYF
TRBJ2-3,TRBV4-1,NA,NA,TGCGCCAGCAGCCAAGTTTCGGTAAATACGCAGTATTTT,CASSQVSVNTQYF
TRBJ1-5,TRBV12-3/TRBV12-4,TRBD1,NA,TGTGCCAGCAATAGACAGGGGGCGAATAATCAGCCCCAGCATTTT,CASNRQGANNQPQHF
TRBJ1-4,TRBV5-1,TRBD1,NA,TGCGCCAGCAGCGTCGCCGGGACAGATGACGAAAAACTGTTTTTT,CASSVAGTDDEKLFF
TRBJ2-7,TRBV7-2,TRBD2,few,TGTGCCAGCAGCTGGGATGCAAGCGGGGTTTACGAGCAGTACTTC,CASSWDASGVYEQYF